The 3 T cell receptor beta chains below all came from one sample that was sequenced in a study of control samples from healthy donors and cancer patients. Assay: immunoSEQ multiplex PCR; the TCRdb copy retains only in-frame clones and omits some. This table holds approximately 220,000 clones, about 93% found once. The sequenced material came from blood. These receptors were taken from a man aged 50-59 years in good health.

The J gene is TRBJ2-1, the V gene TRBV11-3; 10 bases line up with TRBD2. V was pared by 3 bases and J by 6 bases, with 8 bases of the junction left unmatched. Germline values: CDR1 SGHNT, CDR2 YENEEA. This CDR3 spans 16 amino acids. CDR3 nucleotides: TGTGCCAGCAGCTTCCGGACTAGCGGAACTTCCAATGAGCAGTTCTTC. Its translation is CASSFRTSGTSNEQFF. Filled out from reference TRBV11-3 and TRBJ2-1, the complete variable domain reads EAGVVQSPRYKIIEKKQPVAFWCNPISGHNTLYWYLQNLGQGPELLIRYENEEAVDDSQLPKDRFSAERLKGVDSTLKIQPAELGDSAVYLCASSFRTSGTSNEQFFGPGTRLTVL.

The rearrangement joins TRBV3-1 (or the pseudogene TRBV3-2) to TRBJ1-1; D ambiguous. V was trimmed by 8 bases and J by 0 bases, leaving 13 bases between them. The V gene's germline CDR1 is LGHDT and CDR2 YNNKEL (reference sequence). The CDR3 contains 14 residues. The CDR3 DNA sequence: TGTGCCAGCGGGGAGCATAAAATGAACACTGAAGCTTTCTTT. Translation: CASGEHKMNTEAFF.

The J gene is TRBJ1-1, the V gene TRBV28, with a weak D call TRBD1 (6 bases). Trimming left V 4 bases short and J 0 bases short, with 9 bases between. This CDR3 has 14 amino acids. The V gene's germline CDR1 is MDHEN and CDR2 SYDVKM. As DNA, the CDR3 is TGTGCCAGCAGTTCAGGGACATTGAACACTGAAGCTTTCTTT. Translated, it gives CASSSGTLNTEAFF.